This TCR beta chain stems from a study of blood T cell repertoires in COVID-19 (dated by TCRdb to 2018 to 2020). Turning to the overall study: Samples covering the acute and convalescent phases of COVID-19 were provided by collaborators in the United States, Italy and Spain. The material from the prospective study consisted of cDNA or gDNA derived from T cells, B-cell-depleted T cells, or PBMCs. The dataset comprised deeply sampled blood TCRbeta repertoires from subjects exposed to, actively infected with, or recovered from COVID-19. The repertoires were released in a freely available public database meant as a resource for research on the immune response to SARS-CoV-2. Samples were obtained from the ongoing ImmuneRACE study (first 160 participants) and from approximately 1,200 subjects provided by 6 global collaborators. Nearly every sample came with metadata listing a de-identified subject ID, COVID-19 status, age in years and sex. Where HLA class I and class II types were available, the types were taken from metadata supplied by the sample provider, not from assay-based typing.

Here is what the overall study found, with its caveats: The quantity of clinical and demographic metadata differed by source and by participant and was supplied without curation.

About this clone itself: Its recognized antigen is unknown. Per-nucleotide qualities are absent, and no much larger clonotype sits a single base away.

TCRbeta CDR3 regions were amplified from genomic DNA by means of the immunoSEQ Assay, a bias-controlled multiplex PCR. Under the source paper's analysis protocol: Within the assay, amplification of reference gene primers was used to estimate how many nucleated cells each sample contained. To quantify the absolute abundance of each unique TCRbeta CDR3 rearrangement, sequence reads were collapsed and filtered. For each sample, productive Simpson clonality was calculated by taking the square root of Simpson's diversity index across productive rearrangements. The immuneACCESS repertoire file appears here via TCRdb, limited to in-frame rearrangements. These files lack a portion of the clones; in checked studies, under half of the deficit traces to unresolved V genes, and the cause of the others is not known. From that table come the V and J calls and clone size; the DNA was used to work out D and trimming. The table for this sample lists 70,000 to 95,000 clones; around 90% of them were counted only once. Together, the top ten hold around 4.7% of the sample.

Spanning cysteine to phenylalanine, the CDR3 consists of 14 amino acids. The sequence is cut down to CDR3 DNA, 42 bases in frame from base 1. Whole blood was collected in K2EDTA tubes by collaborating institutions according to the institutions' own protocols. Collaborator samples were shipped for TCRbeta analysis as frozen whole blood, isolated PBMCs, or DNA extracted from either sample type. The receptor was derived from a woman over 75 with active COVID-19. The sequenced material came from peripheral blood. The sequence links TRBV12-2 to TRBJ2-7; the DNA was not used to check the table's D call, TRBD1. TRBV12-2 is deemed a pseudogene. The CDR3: CASRPADRAYEQYF. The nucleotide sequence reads TGTGCAAGTCGCCCGGCCGACAGGGCCTACGAGCAGTACTTC.